Following are 21 T cell receptor beta chains from one sample sequenced in a study of neurological immune-mediated disorders. As for time point: longitudinal time-point 3. TCRdb processed the 5' RACE reads anew with MiXCR; each CDR3 protein has one entry. The sample comprises some 89,000 distinct CDR3 sequences, under 4.5% of which are singletons, and approximately 5.8% rests with the top ten. Sequencing was carried out using PBMCs. The receptors here all came from a woman aged 55-69 years with multiple sclerosis.

This clonotype was found many times. The CDR3 sequence is CASSPGGRPDTQYF. CDR3 in DNA: TGCGCCAGCAGCCCGGGGGGTAGGCCAGATACGCAGTATTTT. V gene TRBV5-1 combines with J gene TRBJ2-3, with TRBD2 identical over 7 bases. Germline V gene lookup returns CDR1 SGHRS and CDR2 YFSETQ. This CDR3 is 14 amino acids long. J lost 4 bases, V lost 4 bases, and 6 bases had no gene match. The full variable domain, completed using reference TRBV5-1 and TRBJ2-3, is KAGVTQTPRYLIKTRGQQVTLSCSPISGHRSVSWYQQTPGQGLQFLFEYFSETQRNKGNFPGRFSGRQFSNSRSEMNVSTLELGDSALYLCASSPGGRPDTQYFGPGTRLTVL.

In its sample, this clonotype was seen many times. The genes are TRBV27 and TRBJ1-2, with a possible D match to TRBD1 (5 bases). Germline CDR1 is MNHEY and CDR2 is SMNVEV (reference sequence). This CDR3 has 13 residues. V lost 2 bases to trimming and J lost 2 bases, with 6 bases between them. CDR3 sequence reads: CASSLAGNYGYTF. The CDR3 DNA reads as TGTGCCAGCAGTTTAGCAGGGAACTATGGCTACACCTTC.

This clonotype came up many times. This CDR3 reads CASSLRQDSSYEQYF. CDR3 sequence (DNA): TGTGCCAGCAGCCTCAGACAGGACAGCTCCTACGAGCAGTACTTC. This chain links TRBV11-1 with TRBJ2-7, with D maybe TRBD1 (6 bases). The CDR3 has 15 residues. Between the trimmed V and J ends, which lost 5 bases and 0 bases, there was a span of 14 bases. CDR1 is SGHAT and CDR2 is FQDESV in the germline V gene (reference sequence).

This clonotype was seen repeatedly, ten times or more. This chain connects TRBV5-1 to TRBJ2-7; the D gene is possibly TRBD2 (6 bases). Deletions cut 3 bases from V and 5 bases from J, with 18 bases between. The CDR3 spans 15 residues. The germline CDR1 and CDR2 sequences are SGHRS and YFSETQ. The CDR3 is CASSWDAGREDEQYF. The CDR3 nucleotides read TGCGCCAGCAGCTGGGACGCGGGCAGGGAGGACGAGCAGTACTTC. Looking up the rest from reference TRBV5-1 and TRBJ2-7 gives the full variable domain: KAGVTQTPRYLIKTRGQQVTLSCSPISGHRSVSWYQQTPGQGLQFLFEYFSETQRNKGNFPGRFSGRQFSNSRSEMNVSTLELGDSALYLCASSWDAGREDEQYFGPGTRLTVT.

This clonotype was counted many times. J is TRBJ1-2 and V is TRBV5-5; D is unresolved. Germline V lookup: CDR1 SGHKS, CDR2 YYEKEE (reference sequence). Trimming shortened V by 0 bases and J by 3 bases, and 9 bases separated the two germline ends. The CDR3 has 14 amino acids. Here the CDR3 reads CASSLAQLDYGYTF. The CDR3 nucleotides are TGTGCCAGCAGCTTGGCTCAGCTAGACTATGGCTACACCTTC.

This clonotype has just a few counts. The chain carries TRBV6-6 and TRBJ2-7; D call uncertain. V was cut by 6 bases and J by 4 bases, with 10 bases left in between. In germline, CDR1 is MNHNY, CDR2 SVGAGI (reference sequence). The CDR3 has 12 residues. In DNA form, the CDR3 reads TGTGCCAGCAGCCACACCTCGTACGAGCAGTACTTC. This translates into CASSHTSYEQYF.

This clonotype occurred many times. V and J are TRBV7-2 and TRBJ1-6, with D possibly matching TRBD1 (5 bases). The CDR3 sequence is 14 residues long. CDR1 and CDR2 from the germline V gene are SGHTA and FQGNSA. Trimming took off 4 bases at V and 7 bases at J, with 11 bases between the two ends. The CDR3 coding sequence is TGTGCCAGCAGCTGGGCAGGGAACAATTCACCCCTCCACTTT. Translated: CASSWAGNNSPLHF.

The chain has TRBV5-1 and TRBJ2-5; TRBD1 agrees at 10 bases. The junction had 4 bases not matched to a gene; V was cut back by 4 bases and J by 4 bases. The germline CDR1 and CDR2 sequences are SGHRS and YFSETQ. The CDR3 runs 14 residues. The CDR3 DNA sequence: TGCGCCAGCAGCCATGGGACAGGGGTAGAGACCCAGTACTTC. It translates to CASSHGTGVETQYF.

This clonotype was observed at least ten times. The chain carries TRBV7-2 and TRBJ2-7; unclear D gene. Germline CDR1 SGHTA, CDR2 FQGNSA. CDR3 length: 15 amino acids. Trimming took off 0 bases at V and 1 base at J, with 10 bases between the two ends. This CDR3 is CASSLAADPSYEQYF. DNA for the CDR3: TGTGCCAGCAGCTTAGCGGCGGATCCTTCCTACGAGCAGTACTTC.

This clonotype was counted ten times or more. The genes are TRBV29-1 and TRBJ2-7, with TRBD1 matching over 7 bases. CDR3 length equals 13 residues. V dropped 4 bases and J dropped 0; count of bases not matched to a gene: 3. Germline assignment: CDR1 SQVTM and CDR2 ANQGSEA. The CDR3 loop reads CSVGRTGSYEQYF. In DNA form, the CDR3 reads TGCAGCGTTGGCCGGACAGGCTCCTACGAGCAGTACTTC.

This clonotype was counted ten times or more. The rearrangement joins TRBV15 to TRBJ2-7, with 11 nucleotides matching TRBD1. CDR3 length: 15 residues. V trimming: 2 bases; J trimming: 5 bases; junction bases outside the gene matches: 5. Germline CDR1 is LNHNV and CDR2 is YYDKDF (reference sequence). The CDR3, as DNA: TGTGCCACCAGCAGAACTGGGACAGGGGGGGACGAGCAGTACTTC. It is translated as CATSRTGTGGDEQYF.

In its sample, this clonotype was seen many times. The genes are TRBV5-6 and TRBJ2-3; 9 nucleotides match TRBD1. Germline CDR1 and CDR2: SGHDT and YYEEEE. This CDR3 is built from 15 residues. The J segment lost 1 base and the V segment lost 4 bases, leaving 4 bases of the junction unmatched. CDR3 loop: CASSPGQGRTDTQYF. The CDR3 DNA reads TGTGCCAGCAGCCCAGGACAGGGGCGCACAGATACGCAGTATTTT.

In this sample, this clonotype turned up many times. The chain recombines TRBV5-1 with TRBJ2-5; tentatively, D is TRBD2 (5 bases). Germline V gene data show CDR1 as SGHRS and CDR2 as YFSETQ. V was clipped by 5 bases and J by 5 bases, with 10 bases between them. The CDR3 length is 12 residues. The CDR3, as DNA: TGCGCCAGCAGACCCGGCGGGGAGACCCAGTACTTC. Translating it yields CASRPGGETQYF.

There are many counts of this clonotype. The CDR3: CASSFSGGKETQYF. CDR3 DNA: TGCGCCAGCAGCTTTAGCGGGGGGAAAGAGACCCAGTACTTC. This chain uses TRBV5-1 with TRBJ2-5, with 10 bases matching TRBD2. The junction had 1 base not matched to a gene; V was cut back by 2 bases and J by 3 bases. Looked up from germline, CDR1 is SGHRS and CDR2 is YFSETQ. The CDR3 has 14 amino acids.

This clonotype was detected many times. The J gene is TRBJ1-5, the V gene TRBV9, with 10 bases aligning to TRBD1. Germline V CDR1 and CDR2: SGDLS, YYNGEE. The junction had 8 bases not matched to a gene; V was cut back by 3 bases and J by 2 bases. The CDR3 has 17 amino acids. The CDR3: CASSGGPGTGGNQPQHF. CDR3 DNA: TGTGCCAGCAGCGGGGGCCCCGGGACAGGGGGCAATCAGCCCCAGCATTTT. The variable domain in full, completed from reference TRBV9 and TRBJ1-5, reads DSGVTQTPKHLITATGQRVTLRCSPRSGDLSVYWYQQSLDQGLQFLIQYYNGEERAKGNILERFSAQQFPDLHSELNLSSLELGDSALYFCASSGGPGTGGNQPQHFGDGTRLSIL.

This clonotype occurred a few times. This chain uses TRBV7-6 with TRBJ2-7; 11 nucleotides line up with TRBD2. The V gene's germline CDR1 is SGHVS and CDR2 FNYEAQ. This CDR3 region has 19 residues. The ends lost 2 bases at V and 0 bases at J; junction bases unmatched: 12. The CDR3 bases are TGTGCCAGCAGCTTATACGGGGGTCTAGCGGGGGGAAGCTCCTACGAGCAGTACTTC. Translated: CASSLYGGLAGGSSYEQYF.

There are many counts of this clonotype. CDR3 sequence (DNA): TGTGCCAGCAGCGAGCAGGGCACAGATACGCAGTATTTT. Its translation: CASSEQGTDTQYF. The chain carries TRBV12-3 or TRBV12-4 and TRBJ2-3; no firm D call. The length of the CDR3 is 13 residues. The V end was cut by 6 bases, the J end by 1 base, with 8 bases between.

About this clonotype itself: A much bigger clone sits one base away, suggesting this may be a read error. This rearrangement joins TRBV28 to TRBJ1-4, with D possibly being TRBD1 (6 bases). Looked up from germline, CDR1 is MDHEN and CDR2 is SYDVKM. The CDR3 length is 15 residues. The CDR3 region is CVSRKPGAANEKLFF. CDR3 coding DNA: TGTGTCAGCAGAAAACCGGGGGCGGCTAATGAAAAACTGTTTTTT.

This clonotype showed up many times. This chain joins TRBV6-6 and TRBJ2-2; D is unclear. There are 16 residues in the CDR3. Trimming removed 0 bases from V and 3 bases from J, with 11 bases in between. The germline V gene has CDR1 MNHNY and CDR2 SVGAGI (reference sequence). The CDR3 spells CASSYSSSGDTGELFF. CDR3 bases: TGTGCCAGCAGTTACTCGTCTTCCGGCGACACCGGGGAGCTGTTTTTT.

This clonotype was seen repeatedly, ten times or more. The chain joins TRBV12-3 or TRBV12-4 to TRBJ2-2; 10 nucleotides align to TRBD1. The trim removed 6 bases at V and 0 bases at J, leaving 4 bases unmatched. This CDR3 is built from 16 residues. CDR3 nucleotide sequence: TGTGCCAGCAGACAAGGACAGGGGGCGAACACCGGGGAGCTGTTTTTT. It translates to CASRQGQGANTGELFF.

At least ten counts were recorded for this clonotype. V gene TRBV27 combines with J gene TRBJ1-1; 7 bases align to TRBD1. Looked up from germline, CDR1 is MNHEY and CDR2 is SMNVEV (reference sequence). J was trimmed by 2 bases and V by 5 bases; bases with no gene match: 14. CDR3 size: 17 residues. The CDR3 nucleotides read TGTGCCAGCAGTAGCCAGACAGGGATGGGGATAAACACTGAAGCTTTCTTT. It specifies CASSSQTGMGINTEAFF.